This T cell receptor beta chain was found in a study of T-cell reconstitution after alpha-beta-depleted transplantation in children. Per the germline V gene, CDR1 is LNHNV and CDR2 is YYDKDF (reference sequence). V was trimmed by 0 bases and J by 4 bases, leaving 10 bases between them. This CDR3 spans 15 amino acids. Unique molecular identifiers were used in preparing the TCRbeta library. TCRdb processed the PCR reads anew with MiXCR; each CDR3 protein has one entry. The table lists 90,000 to 100,000 distinct CDR3 sequences, 20% to 30% of them singletons. The chain carries TRBV15 and TRBJ1-5; D is possibly TRBD1 (5 bases). This TCR derives from a boy younger than 10 with acute lymphoblastic leukemia, due to receive a stem cell transplant. The input for sequencing was PBMCs, taken before TCRalphabeta/CD19-depleted stem cell transplant. CDR3 amino acids: CATSRDKGVNQPQHF. CDR3 in DNA: TGTGCCACCAGCAGAGATAAAGGGGTTAATCAGCCCCAGCATTTT. The full variable domain, completed using reference TRBV15 and TRBJ1-5, is DAMVIQNPRYQVTQFGKPVTLSCSQTLNHNVMYWYQQKSSQAPKLLFHYYDKDFNNEADTPDNFQSRRPNTSFCFLDIRSPGLGDTAMYLCATSRDKGVNQPQHFGDGTRLSIL.